One sample yielded the 18 T cell receptor beta chains listed below, sequenced in a study of T cells in Graves' hyperthyroidism and ophthalmopathy. Amplification of TCR beta CDR3 regions used RNA as the template. HTBI primers were employed in a first-round RT-PCR of the TCR CDR3. TCRdb fed the multiplex PCR reads into MiXCR, producing one record per CDR3 protein. The sample carries 800,000 or so distinct CDR3 sequences, more than 30% recorded once. Material for sequencing was blood. These receptor sequences come from a man aged 18 to 30 with Graves' hyperthyroidism.

This chain's CDR3 is CASNNRGYLYEQYF. As DNA, the CDR3 is TGTGCCAGCAACAACCGGGGATACCTCTACGAGCAGTACTTC. The V call is TRBV6-6, the J call TRBJ2-7; TRBD2 is a possible D gene (5 bases). Germline V gene lookup returns CDR1 MNHNY and CDR2 SVGAGI (reference sequence). V was cut by 7 bases and J by 3 bases, with 16 bases left in between. The CDR3 covers 14 residues.

The V call is TRBV7-2, the J call TRBJ2-7; D is uncertain. CDR3 length: 16 residues. The V end lost 5 bases, the J end lost 1 base, and 18 bases lay between the germline ends. Germline-derived CDR1 and CDR2 are SGHTA and FQGNSA. The CDR3 bases are TGTGCCAGCAGCGTTGTCCTGACGGCTATTTCCTACGAGCAGTACTTC. It encodes CASSVVLTAISYEQYF.

The chain recombines TRBV20-1 with TRBJ2-7; 10 bases are shared with TRBD1. Losses at the gene ends were 0 bases for V and 4 bases for J; bases not matched to a gene: 9. CDR3 length equals 16 residues. Germline V gene sequence: CDR1 DFQATT, CDR2 SNEGSKA (reference sequence). The DNA of the CDR3 is TGCAGTGCTAGAGATGGTGTGGGACAGGGGTCGTACGAGCAGTACTTC. As protein: CSARDGVGQGSYEQYF.

The CDR3, as DNA: TGTGCCAGCAGCTTAGAACTAGCTGCCTACGAGCAGTACTTC. Protein product: CASSLELAAYEQYF. The rearrangement links TRBV7-8 to TRBJ2-7, with TRBD2 as a possible D gene (6 bases). Trimming stripped 1 base from V and 2 bases from J, with 9 bases between. This CDR3 spans 14 amino acids. The germline CDR1 and CDR2 sequences are SGHVS and FQNEAQ.

This clonotype was detected only once. This chain joins TRBV7-6 and TRBJ2-5; tentative D call: TRBD2 (6 bases). The end of the DNA fits TRBJ2-7 better, so the J call may be wrong. CDR1 and CDR2 from the germline V gene are SGHVS and FNYEAQ. CDR3 size: 14 residues. As DNA, the CDR3 is TGTGCCAGCAGCTTAGCGTCGGGAGTAGCCGAGCAGTACTTC. Amino acids: CASSLASGVAEQYF.

This clonotype was recorded a few times. The chain uses TRBV6-5 and TRBJ2-5, with 7 bases that match TRBD1. The J segment lost 4 bases and the V segment lost 5 bases, leaving 7 bases of the junction unmatched. There are 14 residues in the CDR3. Germline loops: CDR1 MNHEY, CDR2 SVGAGI. The CDR3 protein is CASSGGQPLETQYF. In nucleotides, the CDR3 is TGTGCCAGCAGTGGGGGACAGCCTTTAGAGACCCAGTACTTC.

The chain uses TRBV12-3 or TRBV12-4 and TRBJ2-5, with TRBD1 identical over 7 bases. With V trimmed by 5 bases and J by 5 bases, 8 bases remained unmatched. The CDR3 is made up of 14 amino acids. CDR3 residues: CASSNSQGYETQYF. The CDR3 nucleotides read TGTGCCAGCAGTAACTCACAGGGGTATGAGACCCAGTACTTC.

Here the CDR3 reads CASSLGQGFSYEQYF. The CDR3 DNA is TGTGCCAGCAGCCTAGGACAGGGATTCTCCTACGAGCAGTACTTC. V usage is TRBV14 and J usage is TRBJ2-7; 8 bases map to TRBD1. Germline V gene sequence: CDR1 SGHDN, CDR2 FVKESK. V dropped 4 bases and J dropped 0; count of bases not matched to a gene: 5. The CDR3 consists of 15 residues.

This clonotype has more than one count but fewer than ten. The chain uses TRBV7-3 and TRBJ1-2; perhaps TRBD1 as D (5 bases). The CDR3 runs to 13 residues. Between the trimmed V and J ends, which lost 5 bases and 4 bases, there was a span of 11 bases. Germline-derived CDR1 and CDR2 are SGHTA and FQGTGA. CDR3 amino acids: CASSAQGFYGYTF. The CDR3 DNA reads as TGTGCCAGCAGCGCTCAGGGTTTCTATGGCTACACCTTC.

The CDR3 region is CASSIWDRIPEAFF. The CDR3 coding sequence is TGTGCCAGTAGTATCTGGGATCGGATCCCTGAAGCTTTCTTT. The chain couples TRBV19 to TRBJ1-1, with unresolved D. The germline V gene has CDR1 LNHDA and CDR2 SQIVND (reference sequence). The V end was cut by 3 bases, the J end by 6 bases, with 14 bases between. This CDR3 is built from 14 residues.

This clonotype showed up many times. This chain links TRBV6-6 with TRBJ1-2; D uncertain. V lost 5 bases to trimming and J lost 4 bases, with 11 bases between them. The CDR3 sequence is 13 residues long. Germline CDR1 is MNHNY and CDR2 is SVGAGI (reference sequence). CDR3 region: CASSLGSSYGYTF. CDR3 nucleotide sequence: TGTGCCAGCAGTCTTGGATCCTCCTATGGCTACACCTTC.

The rearrangement uses TRBV2 and TRBJ1-4; 10 bases agree with TRBD1. V dropped 5 bases and J dropped 3; count of bases not matched to a gene: 12. The germline V gene encodes CDR1 SNHLY and CDR2 FYNNEI. The CDR3 contains 18 residues. The CDR3 is CASSYSGGQGRPNEKLFF. Written as DNA, the CDR3 is TGTGCCAGCAGTTACTCGGGGGGACAGGGGAGGCCTAATGAAAAACTGTTTTTT.

The V and J genes are TRBV29-1 and TRBJ1-1; no clear D gene. Trimming removed 8 bases at V and 3 bases at J, with 13 bases between. CDR3 length: 12 amino acids. CDR1 SQVTM and CDR2 ANQGSEA come from the germline V gene. This CDR3 reads CSLGRADTEAFF. The CDR3 DNA reads as TGCAGCTTAGGGCGCGCGGACACTGAAGCTTTCTTT.

This clonotype has at least ten counts. V and J are TRBV29-1 and TRBJ1-1; no clear D. V was clipped by 1 base and J by 6 bases, with 9 bases between them. The germline V gene encodes CDR1 SQVTM and CDR2 ANQGSEA. The CDR3 contains 12 residues. This chain's CDR3 is CSVEVGGSEAFF. The CDR3 bases are TGCAGCGTTGAAGTAGGCGGATCTGAAGCTTTCTTT. The variable domain in full, completed from reference TRBV29-1 and TRBJ1-1, reads SAVISQKPSRDICQRGTSLTIQCQVDSQVTMMFWYRQQPGQSLTLIATANQGSEATYESGFVIDKFPISRPNLTFSTLTVSNMSPEDSSIYLCSVEVGGSEAFFGQGTRLTVV.

CDR3 residues: CASSGAAGGYNGQYF. The CDR3 nucleotides read TGTGCCAGCAGTGGGGCAGCGGGAGGTTACAACGGGCAGTACTTC. The V call is TRBV2, the J call TRBJ2-7, with 9 bases matching TRBD2. The CDR3 totals 15 residues. J was trimmed by 9 bases and V by 4 bases; bases with no gene match: 13. Per germline, CDR1 SNHLY and CDR2 FYNNEI.

The chain carries TRBV25-1 and TRBJ2-7; 7 nucleotides agree with TRBD2. The junction had 11 bases not matched to a gene; V was cut back by 5 bases and J by 4 bases. The length of the CDR3 is 15 residues. Germline-derived CDR1 and CDR2 are MGHDK and SYGVNS. The chain's CDR3 is CASSKDGTTLYEQYF. The CDR3 DNA sequence: TGTGCCAGCAGTAAGGACGGGACTACCCTGTACGAGCAGTACTTC.

This clonotype was observed many times. The genes are TRBV2 and TRBJ1-5; 7 bases map to TRBD1. CDR1 SNHLY and CDR2 FYNNEI come from the germline V gene. V trimming: 5 bases; J trimming: 2 bases; junction bases outside the gene matches: 6. The CDR3 is 15 residues long. CDR3 loop: CASSTGVTGNQPQHF. Here the CDR3 DNA reads TGTGCCAGCAGTACAGGGGTAACGGGCAATCAGCCCCAGCATTTT.

This clonotype was detected many times. The chain combines TRBV12-3 or TRBV12-4 with TRBJ1-5, with no clear D. Trimming cost V 1 base and J 3 bases, with 13 bases left between them. This CDR3 region has 16 residues. CDR3 region: CASSLGLEGDNQPQHF. The CDR3 DNA reads as TGTGCCAGCAGTTTAGGTCTTGAGGGAGACAATCAGCCCCAGCATTTT.